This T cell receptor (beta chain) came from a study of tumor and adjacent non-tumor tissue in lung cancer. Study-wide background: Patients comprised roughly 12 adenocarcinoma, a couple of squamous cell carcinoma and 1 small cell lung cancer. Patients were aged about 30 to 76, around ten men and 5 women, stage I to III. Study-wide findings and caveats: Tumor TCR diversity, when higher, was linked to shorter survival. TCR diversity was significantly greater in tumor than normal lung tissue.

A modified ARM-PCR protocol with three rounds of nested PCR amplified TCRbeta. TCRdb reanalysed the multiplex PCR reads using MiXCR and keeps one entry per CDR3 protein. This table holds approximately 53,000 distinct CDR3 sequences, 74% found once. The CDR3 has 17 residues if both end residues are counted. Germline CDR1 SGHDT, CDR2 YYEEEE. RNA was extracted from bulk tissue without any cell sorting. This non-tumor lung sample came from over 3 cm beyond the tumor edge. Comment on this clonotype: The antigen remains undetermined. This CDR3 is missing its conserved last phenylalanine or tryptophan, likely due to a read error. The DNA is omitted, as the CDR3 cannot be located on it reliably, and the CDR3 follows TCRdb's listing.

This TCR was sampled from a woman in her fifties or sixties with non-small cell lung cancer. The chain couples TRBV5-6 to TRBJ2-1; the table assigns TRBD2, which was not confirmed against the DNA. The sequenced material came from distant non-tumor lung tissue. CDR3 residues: CASSLLSSGGAWNERFL.